These 4 T cell receptor beta chains were sequenced from one sample in a study of cytomegalovirus exposure and HLA in healthy donors. PCR amplification relied on 60 Vbeta primers (plus 13 Jbeta primers). Measured with immunoSEQ multiplex PCR; TCRdb has only the in-frame clones, and not every one. Counted here are 80,000 to 90,000 clones, 75% occurring once; the ten biggest clones make up 2% to 2.5%. Sequenced: PBMCs. Receptors were obtained from a man in his forties in good health and CMV-seronegative.

The V and J genes are TRBV6-5 and TRBJ1-1; 8 nucleotides line up with TRBD1. Losses at the gene ends were 6 bases for V and 1 base for J; bases not matched to a gene: 4. The CDR3 consists of 14 residues. From germline, CDR1 is MNHEY and CDR2 SVGAGI. The DNA for the CDR3 is TGTGCCAGCAGGGGGACAGGATGGAACACTGAAGCTTTCTTT. Residues: CASRGTGWNTEAFF.

This clone showed up just once. The V call is TRBV19, the J call TRBJ2-2; the match to TRBD1 covers 10 bases. V lost 1 base, J lost 8 bases, and 7 bases stayed unmatched. The CDR3 extends over 16 amino acids. Per the germline V gene, CDR1 is LNHDA and CDR2 is SQIVND (reference sequence). DNA of the CDR3: TGTGCCAGTAGTATAGTGGGGACAGGGGCTAGAGGGGAGCTGTTTTTT. Protein: CASSIVGTGARGELFF.

The chain employs TRBV18 and TRBJ2-3, with TRBD2 identical over 8 bases. Germline CDR1 reads KGHSH; CDR2 reads LQKENI. J lost 6 bases, V lost 3 bases, and 11 bases had no gene match. The CDR3 is 16 amino acids. The CDR3 DNA reads TGTGCCAGCTCACCCCCCTCCGGGGGGGCTTCCGATACGCAGTATTTT. This codes for CASSPPSGGASDTQYF.

This sequence joins TRBV5-1 and TRBJ2-7, with 13 bases lining up with TRBD2. Germline CDR1 is SGHRS and CDR2 is YFSETQ. The CDR3 is 14 residues long. V was pared by 6 bases and J by 6 bases, with 6 bases of the junction left unmatched. Written as DNA, the CDR3 is TGCGCCAGCATGACCGGGACTAGCGGGACCGAGCAGTACTTC. It encodes CASMTGTSGTEQYF. The full variable domain, its missing parts supplied by reference TRBV5-1 and TRBJ2-7, is KAGVTQTPRYLIKTRGQQVTLSCSPISGHRSVSWYQQTPGQGLQFLFEYFSETQRNKGNFPGRFSGRQFSNSRSEMNVSTLELGDSALYLCASMTGTSGTEQYFGPGTRLTVT.